Listed below are T cell receptor beta chains from one sample, sequenced in a study of blood T cell repertoires in COVID-19. This table comes from immunoSEQ multiplex PCR, and its TCRdb copy is limited to in-frame clones, with some not included. Of around 180,000 clones listed, about 83% are singletons. The sequenced material came from peripheral blood. These TCRs come from a human donor in a cohort sampled during active COVID-19. Both conserved end residues are part of each CDR3. A D gene is named only where the DNA matches it firmly. Clone size is stated in some rows and not others, as once, few, many or a class when expanded.

j_call: TRBJ2-5
d_call: NA
clone_size: NA
v_call: TRBV7-2
cdr3_aa: CASRRDRGETQYF
cdr3_nt: TGTGCCAGCAGGCGGGACCGCGGAGAGACCCAGTACTTC

j_call: TRBJ1-1
d_call: NA
clone_size: NA
v_call: TRBV28
cdr3_aa: CASSFLTPGQNTEAFF
cdr3_nt: TGTGCCAGCAGTTTTCTGACCCCAGGCCAGAACACTGAAGCTTTCTTT

j_call: TRBJ1-6
d_call: TRBD1
clone_size: NA
v_call: TRBV27
cdr3_aa: CASSFQDRVGNSPLHF
cdr3_nt: TGTGCCAGCAGTTTTCAGGACAGGGTCGGCAATTCACCCCTCCACTTT

j_call: TRBJ1-2
d_call: TRBD1
clone_size: NA
v_call: TRBV3-1/TRBV3-2
cdr3_aa: CASSQGGGDRGYTF
cdr3_nt: TGTGCCAGCAGCCAAGGAGGTGGGGACAGGGGCTACACCTTC

j_call: TRBJ2-1
d_call: NA
clone_size: NA
v_call: TRBV10-3
cdr3_aa: CAISEGGGLGHNEQFF
cdr3_nt: TGTGCCATCAGTGAGGGTGGGGGACTCGGCCACAATGAGCAGTTCTTC

j_call: TRBJ1-3
d_call: NA
clone_size: NA
v_call: TRBV7-6
cdr3_aa: CASRPGLGQGHSGNTIYF
cdr3_nt: TGTGCCAGCAGGCCCGGGCTCGGGCAGGGACACTCTGGAAACACCATATATTTT

j_call: TRBJ2-7
d_call: NA
clone_size: NA
v_call: TRBV18
cdr3_aa: CASSPNSREQYF
cdr3_nt: TGTGCCAGCTCACCAAATTCGCGGGAGCAGTACTTC

j_call: TRBJ2-7
d_call: NA
clone_size: NA
v_call: TRBV20-1
cdr3_aa: CSANGQYF
cdr3_nt: TGCAGTGCCAACGGGCAGTACTTC

j_call: TRBJ2-3
d_call: NA
clone_size: NA
v_call: TRBV6-2/TRBV6-3
cdr3_aa: CASSFGETDTQYF
cdr3_nt: TGTGCCAGCAGTTTCGGAGAGACAGATACGCAGTATTTT

j_call: TRBJ1-3
d_call: TRBD1
clone_size: few
v_call: TRBV7-2
cdr3_aa: CASSLEGDRGTGNTIYF
cdr3_nt: TGTGCCAGCAGCTTGGAGGGCGACAGGGGAACTGGAAACACCATATATTTT

j_call: TRBJ2-5
d_call: NA
clone_size: NA
v_call: TRBV11-2
cdr3_aa: CASSPEGAFQETQYF
cdr3_nt: TGTGCCAGCAGTCCCGAGGGCGCCTTTCAAGAGACCCAGTACTTC

j_call: TRBJ1-5
d_call: TRBD1
clone_size: NA
v_call: TRBV19
cdr3_aa: CASSIQGQGGHQPQHF
cdr3_nt: TGTGCCAGTAGTATTCAAGGACAGGGCGGCCATCAGCCCCAGCATTTT

j_call: TRBJ1-1
d_call: TRBD1
clone_size: few
v_call: TRBV10-3
cdr3_aa: CAISERGRMDTEAFF
cdr3_nt: TGTGCCATCAGTGAGAGGGGGCGTATGGACACTGAAGCTTTCTTT

j_call: TRBJ2-3
d_call: NA
clone_size: NA
v_call: TRBV15
cdr3_aa: CATSRDERDTQYF
cdr3_nt: TGTGCCACCAGCAGAGATGAGAGGGATACGCAGTATTTT

j_call: TRBJ2-1
d_call: NA
clone_size: NA
v_call: TRBV12-2
cdr3_aa: CASRSGQGERNEQFF
cdr3_nt: TGTGCAAGTCGGTCGGGACAGGGGGAGAGGAATGAGCAGTTCTTC

j_call: TRBJ2-5
d_call: TRBD2
clone_size: NA
v_call: TRBV4-3
cdr3_aa: CASSQDTSGIQLETQYF
cdr3_nt: TGCGCCAGCAGCCAAGATACCAGCGGGATTCAACTCGAGACCCAGTACTTC

j_call: TRBJ2-3
d_call: TRBD2
clone_size: NA
v_call: TRBV19
cdr3_aa: CASSISPGTSGRSADTQYF
cdr3_nt: TGTGCCAGTAGTATCTCCCCCGGGACTAGCGGGAGGAGCGCAGATACGCAGTATTTT

j_call: TRBJ1-4
d_call: TRBD1
clone_size: NA
v_call: TRBV5-1
cdr3_aa: CASSRQGSNEKLFF
cdr3_nt: TGCGCCAGCAGCCGACAGGGCTCCAATGAAAAACTGTTTTTT

j_call: TRBJ2-7
d_call: NA
clone_size: few
v_call: TRBV19
cdr3_aa: CASSLHGGRPYEQYF
cdr3_nt: TGTGCCAGTAGTCTCCATGGAGGCCGCCCCTACGAGCAGTACTTC

j_call: TRBJ1-2
d_call: TRBD1
clone_size: NA
v_call: TRBV27
cdr3_aa: CASSLSGTGAGGYTF
cdr3_nt: TGTGCCAGCAGTTTATCGGGGACAGGGGCCGGTGGCTACACCTTC

j_call: TRBJ1-1
d_call: NA
clone_size: NA
v_call: TRBV28
cdr3_aa: CASSSGSLGNTEAFF
cdr3_nt: TGTGCCAGCAGTTCGGGGTCCCTAGGGAACACTGAAGCTTTCTTT

j_call: TRBJ2-6
d_call: NA
clone_size: NA
v_call: TRBV4-2
cdr3_aa: CASSQDLGPGANVLTF
cdr3_nt: TGTGCCAGCAGCCAAGATTTGGGCCCTGGGGCCAACGTCCTGACTTTC

j_call: TRBJ1-6
d_call: TRBD1
clone_size: NA
v_call: TRBV7-3
cdr3_aa: CASSPTGTGGSPLHF
cdr3_nt: TGTGCCAGCAGCCCCACCGGGACAGGGGGCTCACCCCTCCACTTT

j_call: TRBJ1-5
d_call: TRBD1
clone_size: NA
v_call: TRBV6-2/TRBV6-3
cdr3_aa: CASSWGQGPNQPQHF
cdr3_nt: TGTGCCAGCAGTTGGGGACAGGGGCCTAATCAGCCCCAGCATTTT

j_call: TRBJ1-5
d_call: TRBD1
clone_size: NA
v_call: TRBV28
cdr3_aa: CASRGQFNQPQHF
cdr3_nt: TGTGCCAGCAGGGGACAGTTCAATCAGCCCCAGCATTTT

j_call: TRBJ1-3
d_call: TRBD1
clone_size: NA
v_call: TRBV28
cdr3_aa: CASSFPQGISGNTIYF
cdr3_nt: TGTGCCAGCAGTTTCCCACAGGGGATATCTGGAAACACCATATATTTT

j_call: TRBJ1-3
d_call: NA
clone_size: NA
v_call: TRBV25-1
cdr3_aa: CASRDNTGNTIYF
cdr3_nt: TGTGCCAGCAGGGACAACACTGGAAACACCATATATTTT

j_call: TRBJ2-1
d_call: NA
clone_size: many
v_call: TRBV21-1
cdr3_aa: CASSPRRSNEQFF
cdr3_nt: TGTGCCAGCAGTCCAAGGAGGTCCAATGAGCAGTTCTTC

j_call: TRBJ1-6
d_call: NA
clone_size: NA
v_call: TRBV28
cdr3_aa: CASSGASPLHF
cdr3_nt: TGTGCCAGCAGTGGGGCTTCACCCCTCCACTTT

j_call: TRBJ2-7
d_call: TRBD1
clone_size: NA
v_call: TRBV5-6
cdr3_aa: CASSGWTGRYEQYF
cdr3_nt: TGTGCCAGCAGCGGCTGGACAGGGAGGTACGAGCAGTACTTC

j_call: TRBJ1-1
d_call: NA
clone_size: NA
v_call: TRBV10-1
cdr3_aa: CASILGQKKNTEAFF
cdr3_nt: TGCGCCAGCATTCTAGGACAGAAAAAGAACACTGAAGCTTTCTTT

j_call: TRBJ2-1
d_call: NA
clone_size: NA
v_call: TRBV5-6
cdr3_aa: CASSLSSLSQPVF
cdr3_nt: TGTGCCAGCAGCTTGTCCTCCCTGTCCCAACCGGTCTTC

j_call: TRBJ2-7
d_call: NA
clone_size: NA
v_call: TRBV20-1
cdr3_aa: CSASVGEEAREQYF
cdr3_nt: TGCAGTGCTAGTGTGGGGGAGGAAGCGAGGGAGCAGTACTTC

j_call: TRBJ2-3
d_call: NA
clone_size: once
v_call: TRBV18
cdr3_aa: CASSPRGESDTQYF
cdr3_nt: TGTGCCAGCTCACCACGCGGAGAATCAGATACGCAGTATTTT

j_call: TRBJ2-7
d_call: TRBD1
clone_size: NA
v_call: TRBV5-6
cdr3_aa: CASSPETGDPYEQYF
cdr3_nt: TGTGCCAGCAGCCCGGAGACAGGGGACCCCTACGAGCAGTACTTC

j_call: TRBJ2-7
d_call: TRBD1
clone_size: NA
v_call: TRBV5-6
cdr3_aa: CASSSAGTGVEQYF
cdr3_nt: TGTGCCAGCAGCTCTGCCGGGACAGGGGTCGAGCAGTACTTC

j_call: TRBJ2-2
d_call: TRBD2
clone_size: few
v_call: TRBV30
cdr3_aa: CAWITGGRSGELFF
cdr3_nt: TGTGCCTGGATCACGGGGGGGCGATCCGGGGAGCTGTTTTTT

j_call: TRBJ2-4
d_call: TRBD2
clone_size: NA
v_call: TRBV28
cdr3_aa: CAQRVAGGKNIQYF
cdr3_nt: TGTGCTCAAAGGGTAGCGGGAGGGAAAAACATTCAGTACTTC

j_call: TRBJ1-5
d_call: TRBD1
clone_size: NA
v_call: TRBV2
cdr3_aa: CASTGQPDQPQHF
cdr3_nt: TGTGCCAGTACGGGACAGCCAGATCAGCCCCAGCATTTT

j_call: TRBJ2-7
d_call: TRBD1
clone_size: NA
v_call: TRBV11-3
cdr3_aa: CASSLPHLDREVSYEQYF
cdr3_nt: TGTGCCAGCAGCTTACCCCACTTGGACAGGGAAGTGTCCTACGAGCAGTACTTC

j_call: TRBJ2-3
d_call: NA
clone_size: NA
v_call: TRBV2
cdr3_aa: CASSNTVSTDTQYF
cdr3_nt: TGTGCCAGCAGCAACACAGTGAGCACAGATACGCAGTATTTT

j_call: TRBJ2-7
d_call: NA
clone_size: NA
v_call: TRBV21-1
cdr3_aa: CASSRTSGTYEQYF
cdr3_nt: TGTGCCAGCAGCCGGACTAGCGGGACCTACGAGCAGTACTTC

j_call: TRBJ1-1
d_call: TRBD1
clone_size: NA
v_call: TRBV28
cdr3_aa: CASKKGALKAFF
cdr3_nt: TGTGCCAGCAAGAAGGGGGCACTAAAAGCTTTCTTT

j_call: TRBJ1-1
d_call: NA
clone_size: NA
v_call: TRBV5-6
cdr3_aa: CASSKGDTEAFF
cdr3_nt: TGTGCCAGCTCAAAGGGGGACACTGAAGCTTTCTTT

j_call: TRBJ1-4
d_call: NA
clone_size: NA
v_call: TRBV4-2
cdr3_aa: CASSQDTRHNEKLFF
cdr3_nt: TGTGCCAGCAGCCAAGATACCAGGCATAATGAAAAACTGTTTTTT

j_call: TRBJ2-7
d_call: TRBD1
clone_size: NA
v_call: TRBV27
cdr3_aa: CASTLGQGAYEQYF
cdr3_nt: TGTGCCAGCACTCTGGGACAGGGGGCTTACGAGCAGTACTTC

j_call: TRBJ1-1
d_call: NA
clone_size: NA
v_call: TRBV3-1/TRBV3-2
cdr3_aa: CASSQRFEAFF
cdr3_nt: TGTGCCAGCAGCCAACGGTTTGAAGCTTTCTTT

j_call: TRBJ2-7
d_call: TRBD1
clone_size: NA
v_call: TRBV5-4
cdr3_aa: CASSFGDRGPREQYF
cdr3_nt: TGTGCCAGCAGCTTTGGGGACAGGGGGCCGCGCGAGCAGTACTTC

j_call: TRBJ1-1
d_call: TRBD1
clone_size: NA
v_call: TRBV4-3
cdr3_aa: CASSQDRGLTEAFF
cdr3_nt: TGCGCCAGCAGCCAAGACAGGGGGCTGACTGAAGCTTTCTTT

j_call: TRBJ2-1
d_call: TRBD2
clone_size: NA
v_call: TRBV4-2
cdr3_aa: CASSQDGGGAYNEQFF
cdr3_nt: TGTGCCAGCAGCCAGGATGGCGGGGGGGCCTACAATGAGCAGTTCTTC